The rows below give T cell receptor beta chains drawn from one sample of a study of metastatic and nonmetastatic thyroid tumors. MiXCR re-clonotyped the PCR reads for TCRdb. The table records around 15,000 clones, about 35% of them present only once. Sequencing input: tumor tissue. Receptors were obtained from a male donor with papillary thyroid cancer or a benign thyroid nodule (not recorded which). Some clones in this sample may be carry-over from other donors' samples. Each CDR3 is given with its conserved first and last residue. Each record gives: V gene, J gene, clone size, D gene, CDR3 DNA, CDR3 protein. The D gene is left open where the match is weak. Size values are once, few and many counts, or a class for expanded clones, and some rows have none.

TRBV30,TRBJ1-2,many,.,TGTGCCTGGAGTGTTGGTCGGGGCAGCTATGGCTACACCTTC,CAWSVGRGSYGYTF
TRBV18,TRBJ1-2,medium-sized,TRBD1,TGTGCCAGCTCACACAGACAGGGGAACTATGGCTACACCTTC,CASSHRQGNYGYTF
TRBV6-2/TRBV6-3,TRBJ1-5,few,TRBD1,TGTGCCAGCAGTTACCGGGCCGGGACAGGCCCCAATCAGCCCCAGCATTTT,CASSYRAGTGPNQPQHF
TRBV4-1,TRBJ2-3,.,.,TGCGCCAGCAGCCCCTCCCCCTCGGATACGCAGTATTTT,CASSPSPSDTQYF
TRBV10-3,TRBJ2-3,many,.,TGTGCCATCAGTGGGCAGTTGGATACGCAGTATTTT,CAISGQLDTQYF
TRBV28,TRBJ2-2,few,.,TGTGCCAGCAGTTTAAGCCGTTCGTTCGGACGGAACACCTGGGAGCTTTTTTTT,CASSLSRSFGRNTWELFF
TRBV20-1,TRBJ2-5,many,TRBD2,TGCAGTGCTAGAACTAGCGATAACATCCAAGAGACCCAGTACTTC,CSARTSDNIQETQYF
TRBV25-1,TRBJ2-2,many,.,TGTGCCAGCAGTGAATCGGCTGACACCGGGGAGCTGTTTTTT,CASSESADTGELFF
TRBV30,TRBJ1-4,medium-sized,.,TGTGCCACTTCAGGGGTTAATGAAAAACTGTTTTTT,CATSGVNEKLFF
TRBV20-1,TRBJ1-6,.,.,TGCAGTGCAAGAACCGGGGATAATTCACCCCTCCACTTT,CSARTGDNSPLHF
TRBV7-9,TRBJ1-2,.,.,TGTACCAGCACCCGCCAAGGAGGCCACACCTTC,CTSTRQGGHTF
TRBV12-3/TRBV12-4,TRBJ2-7,medium-sized,TRBD2,TGTGCCAGCAATGAAGCGGGAGGGCCGTACGAGCAGTACTTC,CASNEAGGPYEQYF
TRBV27,TRBJ1-2,many,TRBD1,TGTGCCACCACATATGGCAGGGGGGGTGGCTACACCTTC,CATTYGRGGGYTF
TRBV6-2/TRBV6-3,TRBJ2-1,.,.,TGTGCCAGCAGTTACACTGGGCCCATCGATGAGCAGTTCTTC,CASSYTGPIDEQFF
TRBV6-1,TRBJ1-5,few,.,TGTGCCAGCAGTGAGACAAGCAATCAGCCCCAGCATTTT,CASSETSNQPQHF
TRBV5-1,TRBJ2-1,medium-sized,TRBD2,TGCGCCAGCGGAGCGGGAAGGCGGAATGAGCAGTTCTTC,CASGAGRRNEQFF
TRBV30,TRBJ1-1,many,.,TGTGCCAGCGAGCTGAGTGAAGCTTTCTTT,CASELSEAFF
TRBV30,TRBJ1-2,medium-sized,.,TGTGCCTGGAGTGTAGCCGGTGGATCGTCATATGGCTACACCTTC,CAWSVAGGSSYGYTF